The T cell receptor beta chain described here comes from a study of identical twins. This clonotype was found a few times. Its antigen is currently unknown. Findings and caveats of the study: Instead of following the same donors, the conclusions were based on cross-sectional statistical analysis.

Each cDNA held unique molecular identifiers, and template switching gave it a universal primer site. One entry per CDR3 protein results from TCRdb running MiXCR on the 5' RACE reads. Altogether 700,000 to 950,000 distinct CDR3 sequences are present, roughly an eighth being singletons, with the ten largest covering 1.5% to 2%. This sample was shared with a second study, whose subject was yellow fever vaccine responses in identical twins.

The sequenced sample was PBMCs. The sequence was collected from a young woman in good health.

The CDR3 DNA follows: TGTGCCAGCAGCGTAGGGGGAGGCGGTTCACCGTACAATGAGCAGTTCTTC. This encodes CASSVGGGGSPYNEQFF. The chain couples TRBV9 to TRBJ2-1, with TRBD2 as a possible D gene (6 bases). Per germline, CDR1 SGDLS and CDR2 YYNGEE. CDR3 size: 17 residues. V gave up 0 bases and J gave up 4 bases, with 17 bases separating them.